This T cell receptor (beta chain) was recorded in a study of molecular identifiers for immune sequencing clone quantification. Across the whole study: Sequencing covered four of five parts into which replicate RNA from around 20,000 or 100,000 naive CD8 cells was split. Study findings and constraints: Over 99% of CMV-specific effector molecules, but under 1% of naive ones, were in clones above 20 copies.

The CDR3 spans 15 residues. Between the trimmed V and J ends, which lost 6 bases and 5 bases, there was a span of 20 bases. Germline-derived CDR1 and CDR2 are LGHNT and FRNRAP. As previously described, bulk TCR libraries were made using listed TCR primers. MiXCR was run by TCRdb on the PCR reads, yielding one entry per CDR3 protein. The table includes 250,000 to 350,000 distinct CDR3 sequences, about a fifth detected once. Remarks on this clonotype: Its specificity is not known.

It was from around 18,000 to 910,000 sorted cells, with 10%, 30% or 50% RNA, that naive CD8 libraries came. The chain is built from TRBV12-5 and TRBJ2-7; a possible D gene is TRBD1 (6 bases). The sequence came from a human donor in good health. Some libraries in this study had Jurkat cell RNA spiked in. Sequencing was performed on naive CD8+ T cells from blood, with Jurkat cell RNA spiked in. Subset given: FACS-sorted CD8+CD4-CCR7+CD45RA+ naive T cells. CDR3 DNA: TGTGCTAGTGGACTACAGGGCGCCAATGACGACGAGCAGTACTTC. As protein: CASGLQGANDDEQYF.